This T cell receptor (beta chain) was observed in a study of blood T cell repertoires in COVID-19. In the study overall: Whether acute or convalescent, the COVID-19 samples came from the United States, Italy and Spain.

This CDR3 contains 12 residues. CDR1 and CDR2 from the germline V gene are SGHDT and YYEEEE. Trimming shortened V by 2 bases and J by 8 bases, and 10 bases separated the two germline ends. Some clones are missing from TCRdb's copy, which holds only in-frame ones; the method was immunoSEQ multiplex PCR. This sample has some 80,000 clones; 85% occur once, and the top ten carry about a sixth. This clone was seen ten or more times. The sequence was collected from a man older than 75 with active or convalescent COVID-19. Specimen: peripheral blood. V usage is TRBV5-6 and J usage is TRBJ1-2, with D possibly matching TRBD1 (5 bases). The CDR3 region has the DNA TGTGCCAGCAGCTTTAGTAAGGGGGGCTACACCTTC. Translating it yields CASSFSKGGYTF.